What follows are 9 T cell receptor beta chains derived from one specimen sequenced in a study of shared clonotypes between healthy human individuals. Libraries were prepared by immunoSEQ multiplex PCR; TCRdb keeps only in-frame clonotypes and omits some of them. The sample holds about 1.1 million clones, roughly 80% seen once. Material for sequencing was memory CD4+ T cells from PBMCs. Documented subset: CD45RA-negative fraction. These receptors all come from a man younger than 35 in good health. Some clones in this sample may be carry-over from other donors' samples.

This clone turned up a few times. Here the CDR3 reads CASRDPLTDTQYF. The CDR3 nucleotides are TGTGCCAGCAGGGACCCCCTAACAGATACGCAGTATTTT. V usage is TRBV9 and J usage is TRBJ2-3; no definite D call. V dropped 5 bases and J dropped 3 bases, with 10 bases sitting between them. From germline, CDR1 is SGDLS and CDR2 YYNGEE. The length of the CDR3 is 13 residues.

This rearrangement joins TRBV19 to TRBJ1-4; possible D gene TRBD1, 5 bases. Germline V gives CDR1 LNHDA, CDR2 SQIVND (reference sequence). Deletions cut 5 bases from V and 7 bases from J, with 14 bases between. CDR3 length: 14 residues. The CDR3 loop reads CASSWDGRAEKLFF. CDR3 bases: TGTGCCAGTAGTTGGGACGGACGGGCTGAAAAACTGTTTTTT.

This chain links TRBV7-9 with TRBJ2-7, with D possibly matching TRBD2 (6 bases). The V gene lost 5 bases and the J gene lost 2 bases, with 10 bases spanning the gap. The CDR3 extends over 13 amino acids. Germline CDR1 reads SEHNR; CDR2 reads FQNEAQ (reference sequence). CDR3: CASSHGGPYEQYF. The CDR3 nucleotides are TGTGCCAGCAGCCACGGGGGTCCCTACGAGCAGTACTTC.

For this clone: The same CDR3 arises from other DNA sequences in this sample as well. The chain uses TRBV9 and TRBJ2-3; the D is unclear. Trimming removed 0 bases from V and 0 bases from J, with 8 bases in between. The length of the CDR3 is 15 residues. Germline V gene lookup returns CDR1 SGDLS and CDR2 YYNGEE. For the CDR3, the DNA is TGTGCCAGCAGCGTAGGCGGAATAAGCACAGATACGCAGTATTTT. It codes for CASSVGGISTDTQYF.

This chain uses TRBV5-1 with TRBJ2-3; tentative D call: TRBD2 (7 bases). The germline V and J ends were trimmed by 1 base and 6 bases, with 18 bases remaining between them. The CDR3 runs to 16 residues. Germline loops: CDR1 SGHRS, CDR2 YFSETQ. The CDR3 region is CASSLWLRGRGDTQYF. Here the CDR3 DNA reads TGCGCCAGCAGCTTGTGGCTGCGGGGGCGTGGGGATACGCAGTATTTT.

The chain has TRBV27 and TRBJ2-1, with 8 bases matching TRBD1. Trimming cost V 9 bases and J 9 bases; bases outside gene matches: 13. Per germline, CDR1 MNHEY and CDR2 SMNVEV (reference sequence). CDR3 length: 14 amino acids. The CDR3, as DNA: TGTGCCAGTCATCAGGGGGCAAGTTACGGTGAGCAGTTCTTC. It is translated as CASHQGASYGEQFF.

The chain links TRBV5-1 to TRBJ1-2; D is perhaps TRBD1 (5 bases). With 1 base removed from V and 7 bases from J, the gap between germline ends came to 14 bases. The CDR3 extends over 14 amino acids. Per germline, CDR1 SGHRS and CDR2 YFSETQ. The CDR3 DNA follows: TGCGCCAGCAGCTTGTCAGGGTCTTCTCGTGGCTACACCTTC. Amino acid sequence: CASSLSGSSRGYTF.

The genes are TRBV7-9 and TRBJ2-1, with a tentative D call TRBD2 (5 bases). Germline values: CDR1 SEHNR, CDR2 FQNEAQ (reference sequence). The CDR3 runs 15 residues. Trimming left V 5 bases short and J 4 bases short, with 15 bases between. The CDR3 DNA sequence: TGTGCCAGCAGCCCAGACGAGGGCCGGTACAATGAGCAGTTCTTC. Protein product: CASSPDEGRYNEQFF.

V is TRBV5-6 and J is TRBJ1-2; unclear D gene. The CDR3 length is 14 residues. Trimming stripped 0 bases from V and 7 bases from J, with 13 bases between. Germline V lookup: CDR1 SGHDT, CDR2 YYEEEE. CDR3 DNA sequence: TGTGCCAGCAGCTTGGCCGGCGAGGCCAGTGGCTACACCTTC. Protein: CASSLAGEASGYTF.